The 29 T cell receptor beta chains below were found in one sample sequenced in a study of T-cell memory formation after mild COVID-19. TCRdb redid the calling of the 5' RACE reads with MiXCR, one entry per CDR3 protein. This sample has 350,000 to 450,000 distinct CDR3 sequences, with 20% found just once. Specimen: PBMCs or a T cell subset sorted from them (not recorded which). These receptors all come from an adult woman who had mild COVID-19 (a few samples of this study predate the infection). Cell type and time point are not known.

A few counts support this clonotype. The J gene is TRBJ2-7, the V gene TRBV6-5; unclear D gene. Trimming shortened V by 2 bases and J by 4 bases, and 9 bases separated the two germline ends. The CDR3 is made up of 13 amino acids. Germline V gene lookup returns CDR1 MNHEY and CDR2 SVGAGI. As DNA, the CDR3 is TGTGCCAGCAGTTACGGTCGGATGTACGAGCAGTACTTC. Translation: CASSYGRMYEQYF.

This sequence joins TRBV7-6 and TRBJ2-5; TRBD2 matches 10 bases. Unmatched junction bases numbered 8, after V lost 3 bases and J lost 7 bases. CDR1 is SGHVS and CDR2 is FNYEAQ in the germline V gene. The length of the CDR3 is 15 residues. Here the CDR3 reads CASSFALAGAWTQYF. The CDR3 DNA sequence: TGTGCCAGCAGCTTTGCCCTAGCGGGGGCTTGGACCCAGTACTTC.

This chain uses TRBV29-1 with TRBJ2-1; weak D call: TRBD1 (6 bases). Germline CDR1 reads SQVTM; CDR2 reads ANQGSEA. The CDR3 covers 13 residues. The ends were cut back, 4 bases at V and 6 bases at J, with 13 bases in the middle. The CDR3 region has the DNA TGCAGCGTTGGCTCAGGGGAGCGCAATGAGCAGTTCTTC. Its protein product is CSVGSGERNEQFF.

This chain links TRBV5-1 with TRBJ1-1, with TRBD1 identical over 10 bases. V lost 5 bases and J lost 6; bases outside the gene matches: 7. The CDR3 contains 14 residues. CDR1 and CDR2 (germline): SGHRS, YFSETQ. The CDR3 loop is CASRFDRGQAEAFF. The CDR3 nucleotides are TGCGCCAGCAGATTTGACAGGGGGCAAGCTGAAGCTTTCTTT. Full variable domain (remainder filled in from reference TRBV5-1 and TRBJ1-1): KAGVTQTPRYLIKTRGQQVTLSCSPISGHRSVSWYQQTPGQGLQFLFEYFSETQRNKGNFPGRFSGRQFSNSRSEMNVSTLELGDSALYLCASRFDRGQAEAFFGQGTRLTVV.

The chain joins TRBV7-6 to TRBJ2-5, with D unresolved. V was trimmed by 0 bases and J by 5 bases, leaving 16 bases between them. The length of the CDR3 is 16 residues. The V gene's germline CDR1 is SGHVS and CDR2 FNYEAQ. The CDR3, as DNA: TGTGCCAGCAGCTTAGCGTTTAAGACTCCCGGGGAGACCCAGTACTTC. It is translated as CASSLAFKTPGETQYF.

This clonotype was seen a handful of times. V and J are TRBV20-1 and TRBJ1-2, with D unclear. The germline V gene has CDR1 DFQATT and CDR2 SNEGSKA (reference sequence). The length of the CDR3 is 15 residues. Trimming removed 6 bases at V and 4 bases at J, with 21 bases between. CDR3 in DNA: TGCAGTGCCATACGACAAATTGCTGCCTCCTATGGCTACACCTTC. Translated: CSAIRQIAASYGYTF.

The table lists this clonotype with a few counts. The gene calls are TRBV5-5 and TRBJ1-2; D unclear. The CDR3 covers 13 residues. V lost 1 base and J lost 5, with 9 bases in between. The germline gives CDR1 SGHKS, CDR2 YYEKEE (reference sequence). CDR3 nucleotide sequence: TGTGCCAGCAGCTTGAGAGCAGGTTATGGCTACACCTTC. It encodes CASSLRAGYGYTF.

In its sample, this clonotype was seen a few times. The chain carries TRBV9 and TRBJ2-2; D remains ambiguous. Trimming took 0 bases from V and 6 from J, leaving 15 bases between them. This CDR3 comprises 16 residues. The germline V gene encodes CDR1 SGDLS and CDR2 YYNGEE. CDR3 in amino acids: CASSVGDSRRAGELFF. The CDR3 DNA sequence: TGTGCCAGCAGCGTAGGGGATAGCCGCCGTGCCGGGGAGCTGTTTTTT.

J is TRBJ2-1 and V is TRBV29-1, with 13 bases identical to TRBD2. This CDR3 spans 12 amino acids. Trimming at V came to 6 bases and at J to 8 bases, leaving 1 base not matched to a gene. Germline V CDR1 and CDR2: SQVTM, ANQGSEA. CDR3 residues: CSVGLAGYEQFF. In DNA form, the CDR3 reads TGCAGCGTGGGACTAGCGGGATATGAGCAGTTCTTC.

The J gene is TRBJ2-3, the V gene TRBV19; D possibly corresponds to TRBD1 (5 bases). This CDR3 region has 12 residues. Germline V lookup: CDR1 LNHDA, CDR2 SQIVND (reference sequence). Deletions cut 11 bases from V and 0 bases from J, with 9 bases between. This CDR3 is CAARGSTDTQYF. The CDR3 nucleotides read TGTGCCGCTAGGGGCAGCACAGATACGCAGTATTTT.

This sequence joins TRBV9 and TRBJ2-6, with D perhaps assigned TRBD1 or TRBD2 (5 bases each). The CDR3 has 15 amino acids. The ends were cut back, 4 bases at V and 13 bases at J, with 21 bases in the middle. The germline gives CDR1 SGDLS, CDR2 YYNGEE. DNA of the CDR3: TGTGCCAGCAGCCCCCAAAGGGGTTCTCGGAGGGTCCTGACTTTC. Amino acids: CASSPQRGSRRVLTF.

This clonotype turned up a few times. The rearrangement joins TRBV9 to TRBJ2-5, with D tentatively TRBD2 (5 bases). V lost 0 bases, J lost 7 bases, and 16 bases lay in between. The CDR3 is 15 amino acids. Germline assignment: CDR1 SGDLS and CDR2 YYNGEE. The CDR3 is CASSVAELFEGTQYF. Written as DNA, the CDR3 is TGTGCCAGCAGCGTAGCGGAACTCTTTGAGGGGACCCAGTACTTC.

The chain is built from TRBV5-1 and TRBJ2-5, with 10 positions matching TRBD2. V was clipped by 3 bases and J by 1 base; unmatched bases: 3. In germline, CDR1 is SGHRS, CDR2 YFSETQ. This CDR3 is built from 15 residues. The CDR3 spells CASSSRTSGQETQYF. CDR3 nucleotide sequence: TGCGCCAGCAGCTCCCGGACTAGCGGCCAAGAGACCCAGTACTTC.

This chain links TRBV5-1 with TRBJ2-1; D not certain. The germline gives CDR1 SGHRS, CDR2 YFSETQ. Trimming pared 5 bases from V and 4 bases from J, leaving 7 bases between. This CDR3 spans 12 amino acids. CDR3 sequence reads: CASRTAYNEQFF. CDR3 DNA: TGCGCCAGCAGGACGGCTTACAATGAGCAGTTCTTC.

This chain connects TRBV20-1 to TRBJ2-7; 9 nucleotides match TRBD1. V lost 0 bases to trimming and J lost 5 bases; unmatched junction nucleotides: 11. The CDR3 is 16 residues long. Germline loops: CDR1 DFQATT, CDR2 SNEGSKA (reference sequence). CDR3 nucleotides: TGCAGTGCTAGAGAAGGTCGCCGGACAGGGGCCGACGAGCAGTACTTC. The encoded protein is CSAREGRRTGADEQYF.

This clonotype was detected a few times. This chain joins TRBV24-1 and TRBJ2-2; TRBD1 agrees at 7 bases. V dropped 4 bases and J dropped 7; count of bases not matched to a gene: 5. The CDR3 is 14 residues long. Germline loops: CDR1 KGHDR, CDR2 SFDVKD. The CDR3 loop reads CATSEPDRFGELFF. In nucleotides, the CDR3 is TGTGCCACCAGTGAGCCGGACAGGTTCGGGGAGCTGTTTTTT.

This clonotype was seen a handful of times. The rearrangement joins TRBV15 to TRBJ2-3, with 8 positions matching TRBD2. The V gene's germline CDR1 is LNHNV and CDR2 YYDKDF (reference sequence). The CDR3 is 15 amino acids. V was pared by 0 bases and J by 5 bases, with 4 bases of the junction left unmatched. The CDR3 region is CATSRDRSGRDTQYF. The CDR3 nucleotides read TGTGCCACCAGCAGAGATCGCAGCGGGAGAGATACGCAGTATTTT.

This clonotype occurred many times. The chain is built from TRBV2 and TRBJ2-7, with D hard to call. V was pared by 2 bases and J by 0 bases, with 17 bases between. The V gene's germline CDR1 is SNHLY and CDR2 FYNNEI. The CDR3 runs 17 residues. CDR3 sequence: CASSEPAGGSYSYEQYF. The DNA of the CDR3 is TGTGCCAGCAGTGAACCGGCCGGCGGCAGTTACTCCTACGAGCAGTACTTC.

This clonotype was found many times. Mismatch with germline at one junction end may stem from a read error. The CDR3 bases are TGCGCCAGCAGCCCGGGACAGGCTAACTATGGCTACACCTTC. This encodes CASSPGQANYGYTF. The chain uses TRBV12-3 or TRBV12-4 and TRBJ1-2, with 8 nucleotides matching TRBD1. CDR3 length: 14 amino acids.

There are a few counts of this clonotype. This chain links TRBV20-1 with TRBJ2-4; 8 bases fit TRBD1. This CDR3 contains 15 residues. The germline V gene has CDR1 DFQATT and CDR2 SNEGSKA (reference sequence). Germline trimming cut 5 bases from V and 0 bases from J; bases unmatched to any gene: 6. The DNA for the CDR3 is TGCAGTGCTGGTAGACAGGGGATAGCCAAAAACATTCAGTACTTC. Its protein is CSAGRQGIAKNIQYF.

The table lists this clonotype with a few counts. Written as DNA, the CDR3 is TGTGCCAGCGTAGGGGAAGGTTTGGGCTACGAGCAGTACTTC. Its protein product is CASVGEGLGYEQYF. The chain uses TRBV6-1 and TRBJ2-7; a weak D match, TRBD1 (5 bases). Between the trimmed V and J ends, which lost 8 bases and 3 bases, there was a span of 17 bases. The CDR3 is 14 residues long. Germline-derived CDR1 and CDR2 are MNHNS and SASEGT.

The table lists this clonotype with a few counts. J is TRBJ2-4 and V is TRBV5-1, with 9 bases matching TRBD1. Losses at the gene ends were 0 bases for V and 5 bases for J; bases not matched to a gene: 0. This CDR3 comprises 14 residues. Germline CDR1 reads SGHRS; CDR2 reads YFSETQ. The chain's CDR3 is CASSLGQGENIQYF. The CDR3 nucleotides are TGCGCCAGCAGCTTGGGACAGGGGGAAAACATTCAGTACTTC.

This sequence joins TRBV20-1 and TRBJ1-1, with unresolved D. The germline CDR1 and CDR2 sequences are DFQATT and SNEGSKA (reference sequence). Deletions cut 3 bases from V and 1 base from J, with 3 bases between. This CDR3 has 11 amino acids. This CDR3 is CSARENTEAFF. In DNA form, the CDR3 reads TGCAGTGCTAGGGAGAACACTGAAGCTTTCTTT.

The CDR3 coding sequence is TGTGCCAGCAGCCCATTGACCCGGGGCGGACCACGGGATAATCAGCCCCAGCATTTT. The encoded protein is CASSPLTRGGPRDNQPQHF. This chain uses TRBV6-1 with TRBJ1-5; D is perhaps TRBD1 (5 bases). CDR3 length: 19 residues. In germline, CDR1 is MNHNS, CDR2 SASEGT. The V end was cut by 6 bases, the J end by 4 bases, with 28 bases between.

The rearrangement links TRBV12-3 or TRBV12-4 to TRBJ2-6, with 9 bases matching TRBD2. The V and J ends lost 5 bases and 4 bases, in that order; junction bases with no gene match: 15. The CDR3 is 19 amino acids. CDR3 sequence (DNA): TGTGCCAGCAGTCCCTCTTGGGCTAGCGGGGCTTACGGGGCCAACGTCCTGACTTTC. Translating gives CASSPSWASGAYGANVLTF.

This clonotype has only a few counts. The rearrangement uses TRBV5-5 and TRBJ1-4, with 7 bases lining up with TRBD1. Germline V gives CDR1 SGHKS, CDR2 YYEKEE (reference sequence). The CDR3 is 14 residues long. The junction had 6 bases not matched to a gene; V was cut back by 4 bases and J by 6 bases. In DNA form, the CDR3 reads TGTGCCAGCAGCCCACAGGGGAGGGATGAAAAACTGTTTTTT. It is translated as CASSPQGRDEKLFF.

This clonotype was seen ten or more times. The chain uses TRBV6-6 and TRBJ1-5; 9 bases agree with TRBD1. Per the germline V gene, CDR1 is MNHNY and CDR2 is SVGAGI (reference sequence). This CDR3 has 15 amino acids. V was pared by 5 bases and J by 3 bases, with 5 bases of the junction left unmatched. The CDR3 nucleotides read TGTGCCAGCAGTCGTGGACAGGGGAACAATCAGCCCCAGCATTTT. Residues: CASSRGQGNNQPQHF.

Note on this clonotype: The junction shows a germline mismatch at one end, possibly a read error. The V and J genes are TRBV18 and TRBJ1-4, with a possible D match to TRBD1 (6 bases). The CDR3 consists of 14 residues. Germline CDR1 is KGHSH and CDR2 is LQKENI. The CDR3: CASSPPGENEKLFF. CDR3 sequence (DNA): TGTGCCAGCTCCCCACCAGGGGAAAATGAAAAACTGTTTTTT.

The rearrangement links TRBV4-1 to TRBJ2-1; possibly TRBD2 for D (7 bases). The CDR3 spans 14 residues. Germline V gene lookup returns CDR1 MGHRA and CDR2 YSYEKL. Trimming stripped 8 bases from V and 3 bases from J, with 14 bases between. The CDR3 here is CASAAGAYYNEQFF. The CDR3 DNA is TGCGCCAGCGCGGCGGGGGCTTACTACAATGAGCAGTTCTTC.